This section outlines one T cell receptor (beta chain) sequence together with its context. Antigen specificity is unknown. This sample is drawn from a study of monozygotic twins with inflammatory bowel disease. The study, taken as a whole, reports: Distinct T cell subtypes could not be told apart.

TCRdb reworked the 5' RACE reads into one entry per CDR3 protein, no DNA. The sample has approximately 210,000 distinct CDR3 sequences. This sequence originates from a human donor with ulcerative colitis or Crohn's disease, or a healthy co-twin of an affected twin (not recorded which). What was sequenced was blood.

The CDR3 loop reads CASSRSGTGGYEQYF. The rearrangement links TRBV7-2 to TRBJ2-7; checking the TCRdb D call of TRBD1 is not possible without DNA. CDR3 length: 15 residues. Germline V CDR1 and CDR2: SGHTA, FQGNSA. Based on the CDR3 plus reference TRBV7-2 and TRBJ2-7, the full variable domain is GAGVSQSPSNKVTEKGKDVELRCDPISGHTALYWYRQSLGQGLEFLIYFQGNSAPDKSGLPSDRFSAERTGGSVSTLTIQRTQQEDSAVYLCASSRSGTGGYEQYFGPGTRLTVT.